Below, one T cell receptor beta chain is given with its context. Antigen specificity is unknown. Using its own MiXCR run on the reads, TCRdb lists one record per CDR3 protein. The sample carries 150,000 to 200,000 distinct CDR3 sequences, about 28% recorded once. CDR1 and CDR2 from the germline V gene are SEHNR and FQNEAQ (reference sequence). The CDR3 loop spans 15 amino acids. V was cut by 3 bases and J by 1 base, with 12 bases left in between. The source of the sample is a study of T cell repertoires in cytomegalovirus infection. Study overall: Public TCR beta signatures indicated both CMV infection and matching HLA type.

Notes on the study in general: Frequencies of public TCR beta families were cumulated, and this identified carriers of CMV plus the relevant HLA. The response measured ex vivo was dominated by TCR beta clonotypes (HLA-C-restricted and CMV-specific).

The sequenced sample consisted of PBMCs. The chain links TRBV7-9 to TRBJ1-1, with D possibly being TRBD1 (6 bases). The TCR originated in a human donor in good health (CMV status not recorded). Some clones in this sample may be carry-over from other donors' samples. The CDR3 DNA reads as TGTGCCAGCAGCTTTACACCGGACAGGAACACTGAAGCTTTCTTT. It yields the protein CASSFTPDRNTEAFF.